Sequencing of this T cell receptor (beta chain) was carried out in a study of identical twins. General study results and limits: Findings came from cross-sectional statistics, without long-term follow-up of donors. Fewer insertions were carried by abundant cord blood beta clonotypes, but none was seen in memory repertoires.

V shed 0 bases and J shed 1 base, with 3 bases lying between them. This CDR3 is built from 13 residues. In germline, CDR1 is LGHDT, CDR2 YNNKEL (reference sequence). This clonotype was found a few times. Antigen unknown. TCRdb passed the 5' RACE reads through MiXCR, listing each CDR3 protein once. This sample has about 190,000 distinct CDR3 sequences; roughly 15% occur once, and the top ten carry roughly two fifths. These records were also assigned to another study, of T cells expressing NK-cell markers. In that study: The TCR beta repertoires originated in sorted CD3+CD56+NKG2C+, CD3+CD56+NKG2C- and CD3+CD56-NKG2C+ T cells. These clonotypes also led the CD3+CD56-NKG2C+ fraction in four donors.

Specimen: CD8+ T cells sorted from blood. This clonotype was obtained from a woman younger than 35 in good health. The V gene is TRBV3-1, the J gene TRBJ1-1; D unresolved. CDR3 amino acids: CASSQDPNTEAFF. In DNA, the CDR3 is TGTGCCAGCAGCCAAGATCCGAACACTGAAGCTTTCTTT.